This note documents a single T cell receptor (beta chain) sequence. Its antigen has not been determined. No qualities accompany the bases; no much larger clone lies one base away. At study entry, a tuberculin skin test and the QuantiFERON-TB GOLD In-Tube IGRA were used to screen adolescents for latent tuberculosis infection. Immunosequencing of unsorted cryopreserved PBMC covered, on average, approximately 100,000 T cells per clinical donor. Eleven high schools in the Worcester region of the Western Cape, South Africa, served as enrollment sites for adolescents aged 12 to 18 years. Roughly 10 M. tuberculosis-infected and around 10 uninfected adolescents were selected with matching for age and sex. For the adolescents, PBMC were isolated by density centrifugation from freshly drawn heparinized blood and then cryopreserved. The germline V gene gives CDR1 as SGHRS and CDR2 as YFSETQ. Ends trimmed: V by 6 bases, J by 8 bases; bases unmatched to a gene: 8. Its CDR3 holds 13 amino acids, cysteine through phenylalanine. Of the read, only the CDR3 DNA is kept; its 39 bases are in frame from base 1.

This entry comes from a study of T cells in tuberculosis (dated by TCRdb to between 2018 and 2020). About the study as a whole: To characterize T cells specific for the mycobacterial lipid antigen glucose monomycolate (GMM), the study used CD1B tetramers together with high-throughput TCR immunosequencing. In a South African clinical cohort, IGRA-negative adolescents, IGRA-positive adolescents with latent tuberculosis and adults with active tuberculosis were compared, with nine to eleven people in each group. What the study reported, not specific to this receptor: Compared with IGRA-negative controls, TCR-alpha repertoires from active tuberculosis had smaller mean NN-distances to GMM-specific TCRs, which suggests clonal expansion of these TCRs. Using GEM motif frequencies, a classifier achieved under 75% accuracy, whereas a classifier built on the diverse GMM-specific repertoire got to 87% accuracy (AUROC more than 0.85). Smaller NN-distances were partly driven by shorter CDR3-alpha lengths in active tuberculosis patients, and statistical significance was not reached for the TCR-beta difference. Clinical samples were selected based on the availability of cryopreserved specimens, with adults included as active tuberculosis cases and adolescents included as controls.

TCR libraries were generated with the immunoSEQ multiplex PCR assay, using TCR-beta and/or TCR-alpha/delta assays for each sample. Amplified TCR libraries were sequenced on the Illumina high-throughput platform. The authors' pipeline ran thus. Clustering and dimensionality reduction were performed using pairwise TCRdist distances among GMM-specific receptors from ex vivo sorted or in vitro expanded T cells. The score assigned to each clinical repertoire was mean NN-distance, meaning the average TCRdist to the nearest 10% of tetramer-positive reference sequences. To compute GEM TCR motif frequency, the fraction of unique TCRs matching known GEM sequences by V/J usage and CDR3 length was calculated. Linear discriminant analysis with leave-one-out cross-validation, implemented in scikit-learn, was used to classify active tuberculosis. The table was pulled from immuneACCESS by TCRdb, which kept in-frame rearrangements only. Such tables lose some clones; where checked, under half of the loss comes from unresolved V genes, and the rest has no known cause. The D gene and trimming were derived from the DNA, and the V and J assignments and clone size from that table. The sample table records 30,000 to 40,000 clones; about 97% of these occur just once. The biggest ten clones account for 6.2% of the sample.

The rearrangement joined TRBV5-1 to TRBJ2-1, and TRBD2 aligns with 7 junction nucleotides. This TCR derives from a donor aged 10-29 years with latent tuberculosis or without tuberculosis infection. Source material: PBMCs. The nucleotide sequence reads TGCGCCAGCACTACGGGAGGCATGGATGAGCAGTTCTTC. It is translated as CASTTGGMDEQFF.